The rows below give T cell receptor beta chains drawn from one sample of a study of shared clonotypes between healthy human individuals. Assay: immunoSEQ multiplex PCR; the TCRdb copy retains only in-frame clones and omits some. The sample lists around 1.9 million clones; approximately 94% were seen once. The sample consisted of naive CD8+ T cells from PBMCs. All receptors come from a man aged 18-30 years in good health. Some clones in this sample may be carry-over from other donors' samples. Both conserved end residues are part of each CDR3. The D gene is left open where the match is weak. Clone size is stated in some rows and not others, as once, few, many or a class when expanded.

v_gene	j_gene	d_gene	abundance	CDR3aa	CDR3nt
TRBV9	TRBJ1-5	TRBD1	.	CASSADRGNQPQHF	TGTGCCAGCAGCGCCGACAGGGGCAATCAGCCCCAGCATTTT
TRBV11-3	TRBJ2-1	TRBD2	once	CASSPDPGGGRNEQFF	TGTGCCAGCAGCCCAGATCCGGGAGGAGGTCGAAATGAGCAGTTCTTC
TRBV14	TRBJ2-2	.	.	CASSQDLSLWVSGELFF	TGTGCCAGCAGCCAAGATCTCTCACTATGGGTTTCCGGGGAGCTGTTTTTT
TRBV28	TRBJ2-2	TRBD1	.	CASSSGTGGDGELFF	TGTGCCAGCAGTTCTGGGACAGGGGGCGACGGGGAGCTGTTTTTT
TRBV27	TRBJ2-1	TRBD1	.	CASSLGSTGWDEQFF	TGTGCCAGCAGTTTAGGGTCGACAGGGTGGGATGAGCAGTTCTTC
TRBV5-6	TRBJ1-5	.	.	CASSLWAGNQPQHF	TGTGCCAGCAGCTTATGGGCGGGGAATCAGCCCCAGCATTTT
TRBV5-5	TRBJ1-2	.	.	CASRSAWGLLGEEDIGYTF	TGTGCCAGCCGCTCGGCATGGGGTCTTTTGGGGGAGGAGGACATTGGCTACACCTTC
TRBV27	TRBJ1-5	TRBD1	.	CASSDRGLRVQPQHF	TGTGCCAGCAGCGACAGGGGATTAAGGGTGCAGCCCCAGCATTTT
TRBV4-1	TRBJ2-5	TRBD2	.	CASSQGLAVQETQYF	TGCGCCAGCAGCCAAGGACTAGCGGTTCAAGAGACCCAGTACTTC
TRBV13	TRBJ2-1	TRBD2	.	CASGASGRASDEQFF	TGTGCCAGCGGTGCTAGCGGGAGGGCCTCCGATGAGCAGTTCTTC
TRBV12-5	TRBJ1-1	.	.	CASGAALGTEAFF	TGTGCTAGTGGGGCGGCTTTAGGCACTGAAGCTTTCTTT
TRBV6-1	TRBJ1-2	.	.	CASSEGYNYGYTF	TGTGCCAGCAGTGAAGGATATAACTATGGCTACACCTTC
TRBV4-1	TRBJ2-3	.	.	CASSQDLRSTDTQYF	TGCGCCAGCAGCCAAGACCTTCGGAGTACAGATACGCAGTATTTT
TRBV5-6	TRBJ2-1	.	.	CASSLGAGLEQFF	TGTGCCAGCAGCTTGGGGGCGGGGTTAGAGCAGTTCTTC
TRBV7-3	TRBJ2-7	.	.	CATSDGEEGEQYF	TGTGCCACCTCAGACGGTGAGGAAGGCGAGCAGTACTTC
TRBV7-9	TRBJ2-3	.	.	CASSFSGSTDTQYF	TGTGCCAGCAGCTTTAGCGGTAGCACAGATACGCAGTATTTT
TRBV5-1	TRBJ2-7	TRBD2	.	CASSLGTSGSSYEQYF	TGCGCCAGCAGCTTGGGTACTAGCGGGAGCTCCTACGAGCAGTACTTC
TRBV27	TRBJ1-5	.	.	CASSSRGVGNQPQHF	TGTGCCAGCAGTTCCCGAGGGGTAGGCAATCAGCCCCAGCATTTT
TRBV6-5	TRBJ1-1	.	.	CASSYFKGNTEAFF	TGTGCCAGCAGTTACTTTAAGGGTAACACTGAAGCTTTCTTT
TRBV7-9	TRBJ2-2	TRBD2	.	CASSSPSGPTGELFF	TGTGCCAGCAGCTCGCCTAGCGGGCCGACCGGGGAGCTGTTTTTT
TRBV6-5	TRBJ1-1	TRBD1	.	CASSWGQGNTEAFF	TGTGCCAGCAGTTGGGGACAGGGAAACACTGAAGCTTTCTTT
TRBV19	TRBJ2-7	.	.	CASRQGGTYEQYF	TGTGCCAGTAGGCAGGGCGGGACCTACGAGCAGTACTTC
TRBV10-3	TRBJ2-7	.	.	CATGVGLAHSYEQYF	TGTGCCACAGGGGTGGGGCTAGCGCACTCCTACGAGCAGTACTTC
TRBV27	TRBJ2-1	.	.	CASSIRQSSYNEQFF	TGTGCCAGCAGTATAAGACAGAGCTCCTACAATGAGCAGTTCTTC
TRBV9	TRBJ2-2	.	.	CASSVVEGRSTGELFF	TGTGCCAGCAGCGTAGTGGAGGGGCGCAGCACCGGGGAGCTGTTTTTT
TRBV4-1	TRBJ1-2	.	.	CASSPRTDREVNYGYTF	TGCGCCAGCAGCCCAAGGACAGACCGGGAGGTCAATTATGGCTACACCTTC
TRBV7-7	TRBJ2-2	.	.	CASSLWGGGELFF	TGTGCCAGCAGCCTGTGGGGAGGCGGGGAGCTGTTTTTT
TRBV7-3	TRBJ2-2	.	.	CASTPGGRTGELFF	TGTGCCAGCACCCCCGGAGGGCGAACCGGGGAGCTGTTTTTT
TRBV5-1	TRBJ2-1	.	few	CASSPTSSYYNEQFF	TGCGCCAGCAGCCCGACTTCTAGCTACTACAATGAGCAGTTCTTC
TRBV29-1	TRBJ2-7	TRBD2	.	CSVFGLALEQYF	TGCAGCGTTTTTGGACTAGCGCTCGAGCAGTACTTC
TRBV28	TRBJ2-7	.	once	CASSFPQGRAHEQYF	TGTGCCAGCAGTTTCCCCCAGGGGAGGGCCCACGAGCAGTACTTC
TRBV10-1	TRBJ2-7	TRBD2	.	CASSETGRGGEQYF	TGCGCCAGCAGTGAGACGGGACGGGGAGGGGAGCAGTACTTC
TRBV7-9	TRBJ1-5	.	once	CASSSTLGNQPQHF	TGTGCCAGCAGCTCGACCCTAGGCAATCAGCCCCAGCATTTT
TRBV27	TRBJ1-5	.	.	CASSPGTIYQPQHF	TGTGCCAGCAGTCCGGGGACAATTTATCAGCCCCAGCATTTT
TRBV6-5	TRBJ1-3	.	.	CASSALPSLGNTIYF	TGTGCCAGCAGCGCCTTACCGTCCCTTGGAAACACCATATATTTT
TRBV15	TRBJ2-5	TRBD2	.	CATSRASSGLQETQYF	TGTGCCACCAGCAGAGCTTCTAGCGGGTTACAAGAGACCCAGTACTTC
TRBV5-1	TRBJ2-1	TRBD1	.	CASRPDRVPYNEQFF	TGCGCCAGCAGGCCGGACAGGGTACCCTACAATGAGCAGTTCTTC
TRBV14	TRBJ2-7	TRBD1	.	CASSLRDRVYEQYF	TGTGCCAGCAGCCTAAGGGACAGGGTCTACGAGCAGTACTTC
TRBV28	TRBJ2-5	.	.	CASSPRQPQTQETQYF	TGTGCCAGCAGTCCCAGACAGCCGCAGACCCAAGAGACCCAGTACTTC
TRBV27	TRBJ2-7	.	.	CASRPLRGPEQYF	TGTGCCAGCAGACCTCTCCGGGGACCCGAGCAGTACTTC
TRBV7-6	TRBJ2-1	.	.	CASSARGGYNEQFF	TGTGCCAGCAGCGCCCGGGGCGGTTACAATGAGCAGTTCTTC
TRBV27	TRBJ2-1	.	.	CASTWRGHYNEQFF	TGTGCCAGCACGTGGAGGGGGCATTACAATGAGCAGTTCTTC
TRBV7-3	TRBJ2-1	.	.	CASSLGGDEQFF	TGTGCCAGCAGCTTGGGCGGGGATGAGCAGTTCTTC
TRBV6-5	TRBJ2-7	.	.	CASSYFQGRSYEQYF	TGTGCCAGCAGTTACTTCCAGGGACGCTCCTACGAGCAGTACTTC
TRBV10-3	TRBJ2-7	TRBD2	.	CAISESTSGYYEQYF	TGTGCCATCAGTGAGTCCACTAGCGGGTACTACGAGCAGTACTTC
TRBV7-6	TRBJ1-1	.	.	CASSLGPGQPNTEAFF	TGTGCCAGCAGCTTAGGCCCTGGACAGCCGAACACTGAAGCTTTCTTT
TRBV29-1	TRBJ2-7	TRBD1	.	CSVGGTGGWYEQYF	TGCAGCGTCGGTGGGACAGGGGGCTGGTACGAGCAGTACTTC
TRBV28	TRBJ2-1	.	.	CASRIIRDFANEQFF	TGTGCCAGCAGGATCATCCGGGACTTCGCGAATGAGCAGTTCTTC
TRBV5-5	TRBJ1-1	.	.	CASTGDPWGEKNTEAFF	TGTGCCAGCACAGGGGATCCCTGGGGCGAAAAGAACACTGAAGCTTTCTTT
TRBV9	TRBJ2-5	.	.	CASSPDPRMETQYF	TGTGCCAGCAGCCCAGACCCCAGAATGGAGACCCAGTACTTC
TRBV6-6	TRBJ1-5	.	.	CASRDRDQPQHF	TGTGCCAGCAGGGATAGGGATCAGCCCCAGCATTTT